A selection of T cell receptor beta chains follows, all from one sample in a study of Ad26.COV2.S vaccination and SARS-CoV-2 variants. Here immunoSEQ multiplex PCR was the method, and the copy in TCRdb shows in-frame clones only, minus some. The table shows a few hundred thousand clones, with around nine tenths occurring only once. This sample comprised peripheral blood, obtained in a trial of Ad26.COV2.S vaccine versus placebo. These receptors were taken from a person between 18 and 60 years old who received the Ad26.COV2.S COVID-19 vaccine or a placebo. CDR3s include the opening cysteine and the closing phenylalanine or tryptophan. The order of the fields is J gene, V gene, clone size, CDR3 length, D gene, CDR3 DNA, CDR3 protein. A D gene is named only where the DNA matches it firmly. The size field is filled for only some rows; it gives once, few, many or a size class.

j_gene: TRBJ2-7; v_gene: TRBV6-5; abundance: .; len: 11; d_gene: .; CDR3nt: TGTGCCACAGCCCTTAGGGGCGAGCAGTACTTC; CDR3aa: CATALRGEQYF
j_gene: TRBJ2-3; v_gene: TRBV29-1; abundance: .; len: 14; d_gene: .; CDR3nt: TGCAGCGGCCAACGCGGGGAGGTCGCAGATACGCAGTATTTT; CDR3aa: CSGQRGEVADTQYF
j_gene: TRBJ1-2; v_gene: TRBV5-1; abundance: .; len: 13; d_gene: .; CDR3nt: TGCGCCAGCAGCTTAACCGGGAGCTATGGCTACACCTTC; CDR3aa: CASSLTGSYGYTF
j_gene: TRBJ1-3; v_gene: TRBV7-6; abundance: few; len: 16; d_gene: .; CDR3nt: TGTGCCAGCAGCTTAGGCTCGTCCCTCTCTGGAAACACCATATATTTT; CDR3aa: CASSLGSSLSGNTIYF
j_gene: TRBJ2-7; v_gene: TRBV30; abundance: .; len: 13; d_gene: .; CDR3nt: TGTGCCTGGAGTACCACGTGGGCGTACGAGCAGTACTTC; CDR3aa: CAWSTTWAYEQYF
j_gene: TRBJ1-4; v_gene: TRBV12-5; abundance: .; len: 16; d_gene: .; CDR3nt: TGTGCTAGTGGTTTCTGGGTGAGGGGGGGATATGAAAAACTGTTTTTT; CDR3aa: CASGFWVRGGYEKLFF
j_gene: TRBJ1-1; v_gene: TRBV6-1; abundance: .; len: 15; d_gene: .; CDR3nt: TGTGCCAGCAGTGATTCCCCAAGAATGAACACTGAAGCTTTCTTT; CDR3aa: CASSDSPRMNTEAFF
j_gene: TRBJ1-1; v_gene: TRBV27; abundance: .; len: 16; d_gene: TRBD1; CDR3nt: TGTGCCAGCAGTTCCAACCCACGGACAGGGGGCACTGAAGCTTTCTTT; CDR3aa: CASSSNPRTGGTEAFF
j_gene: TRBJ1-6; v_gene: TRBV6-6; abundance: .; len: 16; d_gene: TRBD1; CDR3nt: TGTGCCAGCAGTTACTTCGGGACAGGGTATAATTCACCCCTCCACTTT; CDR3aa: CASSYFGTGYNSPLHF
j_gene: TRBJ1-6; v_gene: TRBV5-1; abundance: .; len: 15; d_gene: .; CDR3nt: TGCGCCAGCAGCTTATCGGGCAGGGTGAATTCACCCCTCCACTTT; CDR3aa: CASSLSGRVNSPLHF
j_gene: TRBJ1-1; v_gene: TRBV30; abundance: .; len: 13; d_gene: TRBD1; CDR3nt: TGTGCCTGGAGCGGACAGGGGATTACTGAAGCTTTCTTT; CDR3aa: CAWSGQGITEAFF
j_gene: TRBJ2-1; v_gene: TRBV10-3; abundance: once; len: 15; d_gene: TRBD2; CDR3nt: TGTGCCATCAGCCAGACTAGCGGGGAGGGGAATGAGCAGTTCTTC; CDR3aa: CAISQTSGEGNEQFF
j_gene: TRBJ2-3; v_gene: TRBV25-1; abundance: .; len: 12; d_gene: .; CDR3nt: TGTGCCAGCAGTTTCGACACAGATACGCAGTATTTT; CDR3aa: CASSFDTDTQYF
j_gene: TRBJ2-3; v_gene: TRBV7-8; abundance: .; len: 17; d_gene: TRBD2; CDR3nt: TGTGCCAGCAGCTTAGCTACTAGCGCCCCGAGCACAGATACGCAGTATTTT; CDR3aa: CASSLATSAPSTDTQYF
j_gene: TRBJ1-4; v_gene: TRBV29-1; abundance: .; len: 13; d_gene: TRBD1; CDR3nt: TGCAGCGCCCTGGACAGGTCAAATGAAAAACTGTTTTTT; CDR3aa: CSALDRSNEKLFF
j_gene: TRBJ1-1; v_gene: TRBV19; abundance: .; len: 15; d_gene: .; CDR3nt: TGTGCCAGTAGTATCGGGACAACACTTAGGGCTGAAGCTTTCTTT; CDR3aa: CASSIGTTLRAEAFF
j_gene: TRBJ1-6; v_gene: TRBV7-8; abundance: .; len: 17; d_gene: .; CDR3nt: TGTGCCAGCAGCTTAGCTAACAGGGTCTCCTATAATTCACCCCTCCACTTT; CDR3aa: CASSLANRVSYNSPLHF
j_gene: TRBJ1-1; v_gene: TRBV4-3; abundance: once; len: 18; d_gene: .; CDR3nt: TGCGCCAGCAGCCAATTCGGGGTCGGGGAAGCGGGGAACACTGAAGCTTTCTTT; CDR3aa: CASSQFGVGEAGNTEAFF
j_gene: TRBJ1-5; v_gene: TRBV28; abundance: .; len: 18; d_gene: .; CDR3nt: TGTGCCAGCAGTTTTGGGGGCAGTTGGGGGCATAGCAATCAGCCCCAGCATTTT; CDR3aa: CASSFGGSWGHSNQPQHF
j_gene: TRBJ2-1; v_gene: TRBV5-4; abundance: once; len: 17; d_gene: TRBD2; CDR3nt: TGTGCCAGCAGCTGGGGGAGCGGGGGGGCCCATTACAATGAGCAGTTCTTC; CDR3aa: CASSWGSGGAHYNEQFF
j_gene: TRBJ2-5; v_gene: TRBV5-6; abundance: once; len: 16; d_gene: TRBD2; CDR3nt: TGTGCCAGCAGATACCGACTAGCGGGGGGGCGGGAGACCCAGTACTTC; CDR3aa: CASRYRLAGGRETQYF
j_gene: TRBJ2-1; v_gene: TRBV9; abundance: .; len: 16; d_gene: .; CDR3nt: TGTGCCAGCAGCGTAAGTATGGGGGGCACATACAATGAGCAGTTCTTC; CDR3aa: CASSVSMGGTYNEQFF
j_gene: TRBJ2-1; v_gene: TRBV3-1/TRBV3-2; abundance: few; len: 10; d_gene: .; CDR3nt: TGTGCCAGCAGCCGCCGTGAGCAGTTCTTC; CDR3aa: CASSRREQFF
j_gene: TRBJ2-5; v_gene: TRBV28; abundance: .; len: 16; d_gene: TRBD1; CDR3nt: TGTGCCAGCAGTTCCACGGGACAGGCCCTCCAAGAGACCCAGTACTTC; CDR3aa: CASSSTGQALQETQYF
j_gene: TRBJ2-2; v_gene: TRBV19; abundance: .; len: 14; d_gene: .; CDR3nt: TGTGCCAGTAGTATAGGACAGAACACCGGGGAGCTGTTTTTT; CDR3aa: CASSIGQNTGELFF
j_gene: TRBJ2-2; v_gene: TRBV4-2; abundance: .; len: 15; d_gene: .; CDR3nt: TGTGCCAGCAGCCAAGTAGCCTCGAACACCGGGGAGCTGTTTTTT; CDR3aa: CASSQVASNTGELFF
j_gene: TRBJ2-5; v_gene: TRBV27; abundance: .; len: 16; d_gene: TRBD2; CDR3nt: TGTGCCAGCAGTTTATCGCTAGCGGGGGGAGTGGAGACCCAGTACTTC; CDR3aa: CASSLSLAGGVETQYF
j_gene: TRBJ1-3; v_gene: TRBV27; abundance: .; len: 16; d_gene: TRBD1; CDR3nt: TGTGCCAGCAGTCGTAACAGGGGATCGTCTGGAAACACCATATATTTT; CDR3aa: CASSRNRGSSGNTIYF
j_gene: TRBJ1-5; v_gene: TRBV6-2/TRBV6-3; abundance: .; len: 17; d_gene: .; CDR3nt: TGTGCCAGCAGTTACTCGGGGTACCTCTCGAGCAATCAGCCCCAGCATTTT; CDR3aa: CASSYSGYLSSNQPQHF
j_gene: TRBJ2-3; v_gene: TRBV4-2; abundance: .; len: 13; d_gene: .; CDR3nt: TGTGCCAGCAGCCAACTCTACACAGATACGCAGTATTTT; CDR3aa: CASSQLYTDTQYF
j_gene: TRBJ1-5; v_gene: TRBV6-1; abundance: .; len: 16; d_gene: TRBD1; CDR3nt: TGTGCCAGCAGTGAACAAGGACAGGGTATAATCCAGCCCCAGCATTTT; CDR3aa: CASSEQGQGIIQPQHF
j_gene: TRBJ1-1; v_gene: TRBV27; abundance: once; len: 13; d_gene: .; CDR3nt: TGTGCCAGTCACCTGGGGGGGATAACTGAAGCTTTCTTT; CDR3aa: CASHLGGITEAFF
j_gene: TRBJ2-5; v_gene: TRBV19; abundance: .; len: 14; d_gene: .; CDR3nt: TGTGCCAGTAGTATTGGGCCAGGGAGAGAGACCCAGTACTTC; CDR3aa: CASSIGPGRETQYF
j_gene: TRBJ1-5; v_gene: TRBV19; abundance: .; len: 15; d_gene: .; CDR3nt: TGTGCCTCTAGGTGGGGGGACTTTAGCAATCAGCCCCAGCATTTT; CDR3aa: CASRWGDFSNQPQHF
j_gene: TRBJ1-6; v_gene: TRBV5-1; abundance: .; len: 15; d_gene: .; CDR3nt: TGCGCCAGCAGCTTGGGGCCGGGGACGAATTCACCCCTCCACTTT; CDR3aa: CASSLGPGTNSPLHF
j_gene: TRBJ2-3; v_gene: TRBV6-2/TRBV6-3; abundance: .; len: 18; d_gene: TRBD2; CDR3nt: TGTGCCAGCAGTTATAAGCTAGCGGGGTGGGTCGGCACAGATACGCAGTATTTT; CDR3aa: CASSYKLAGWVGTDTQYF